These 6 T cell receptor beta chains were sequenced from one sample in a study of identical twins. Each CDR3 protein is one row after TCRdb ran MiXCR on the 5' RACE reads. The sample yields 750,000 to 950,000 distinct CDR3 sequences, roughly an eighth seen once. The data were also submitted as part of a second study, on yellow fever vaccine responses in identical twins.

Sequencing was carried out using PBMCs. Every receptor here comes from a woman under 30 in good health.

This clonotype was observed many times. The chain couples TRBV28 to TRBJ2-1, with TRBD2 matching 16 bases. The junction had 1 base not matched to a gene; V was cut back by 5 bases and J by 6 bases. Germline-derived CDR1 and CDR2 are MDHEN and SYDVKM. This CDR3 is 15 amino acids long. The CDR3 nucleotides read TGTGCCAGCAGTGGGACTAGCGGGAGGGCCAATGAGCAGTTCTTC. It translates to CASSGTSGRANEQFF. Full variable domain (rest looked up from reference TRBV28 and TRBJ2-1): DVKVTQSSRYLVKRTGEKVFLECVQDMDHENMFWYRQDPGLGLRLIYFSYDVKMKEKGDIPEGYSVSREKKERFSLILESASTNQTSMYLCASSGTSGRANEQFFGPGTRLTVL.

This clonotype occurred a few times. J is TRBJ2-1 and V is TRBV3-1; TRBD2 matches at 12 bases. V trimming: 4 bases; J trimming: 3 bases; junction bases outside the gene matches: 7. Germline CDR1 and CDR2: LGHDT and YNNKEL (reference sequence). The CDR3 extends over 17 amino acids. In nucleotides, the CDR3 is TGTGCCAGCAGCCCAGGACTAGCGGGAATAGGCTACAATGAGCAGTTCTTC. Translated: CASSPGLAGIGYNEQFF.

This chain connects TRBV20-1 to TRBJ2-1, with D perhaps given as TRBD1 or TRBD2 (5 bases each). Germline lookup yields CDR1 DFQATT and CDR2 SNEGSKA (reference sequence). V lost 5 bases and J lost 0, with 11 bases in between. This CDR3 is built from 14 residues. CDR3 in DNA: TGCAGTGCTGGGGCCGGGATCTCCTACAATGAGCAGTTCTTC. Amino acids: CSAGAGISYNEQFF.

This clonotype was seen ten or more times. V is TRBV6-2 or TRBV6-3 and J is TRBJ1-1, with D possibly TRBD1 on 6 matching bases. Trimming took 6 bases from V and 8 from J, leaving 25 bases between them. Germline loops: CDR1 MNHEY, CDR2 SVGEGT. This CDR3 contains 16 residues. In DNA form, the CDR3 reads TGTGCCAGCAGGAACCGGATTACTTACCCTACAGGGGAAGCTTTCTTT. This sequence encodes CASRNRITYPTGEAFF.

Only a few counts were recorded for this clonotype. V gene TRBV20-1 combines with J gene TRBJ1-5; tentative D call: TRBD1 (6 bases). This CDR3 is built from 16 residues. Germline loops: CDR1 DFQATT, CDR2 SNEGSKA (reference sequence). V was clipped by 5 bases and J by 6 bases, with 23 bases between them. The DNA of the CDR3 is TGCAGTGCTCGAAACCCGACAGGAATAGGCAGTCAGCCCCAGCATTTT. Protein sequence: CSARNPTGIGSQPQHF.

The chain carries TRBV20-1 and TRBJ2-7; 9 bases are shared with TRBD2. V dropped 6 bases and J dropped 1; count of bases not matched to a gene: 10. CDR1 is DFQATT and CDR2 is SNEGSKA in the germline V gene (reference sequence). This CDR3 is built from 15 residues. The CDR3 sequence is CSAPDLAGNSYEQYF. The CDR3 nucleotides read TGCAGTGCACCCGACCTAGCGGGAAATTCCTACGAGCAGTACTTC.